A single sample gave rise to the 26 T cell receptor beta chains below, sequenced in a study of blood T cell repertoires in COVID-19. Only in-frame clones appear in the TCRdb table, and some are missing; sequencing was by immunoSEQ multiplex PCR. This table holds roughly 260,000 clones, 80% to 90% found once. The sample was PBMCs or T cells enriched from blood (not recorded which). Receptors originate from a woman aged 45-59 years who had recovered from COVID-19.

This chain joins TRBV6-5 and TRBJ2-1; 8 bases are shared with TRBD2. Germline V gene sequence: CDR1 MNHEY, CDR2 SVGAGI. Trimming at V came to 4 bases and at J to 0 bases, leaving 2 bases not matched to a gene. The length of the CDR3 is 15 residues. CDR3 loop: CASSLLAVSYNEQFF. The CDR3 DNA follows: TGTGCCAGCAGTTTACTAGCGGTCTCCTACAATGAGCAGTTCTTC.

This CDR3 is CASSLDLGGGGETQYF. As DNA, the CDR3 is TGTGCCAGCAGCTTAGATCTGGGGGGAGGTGGGGAGACCCAGTACTTC. V is TRBV11-2 and J is TRBJ2-5; D perhaps matches TRBD2 (6 bases). Germline V CDR1 and CDR2: SGHAT, FQNNGV. With 0 bases removed from V and 5 bases from J, the gap between germline ends came to 16 bases. CDR3 length: 16 amino acids.

V is TRBV5-1 and J is TRBJ1-5; D not resolved. CDR3 size: 14 residues. Germline V CDR1 and CDR2: SGHRS, YFSETQ. V lost 0 bases and J 5 bases, leaving 9 bases between the germline ends. The CDR3 DNA sequence: TGCGCCAGCAGCTTGGCCGCGGGCCATCAGCCCCAGCATTTT. Translating gives CASSLAAGHQPQHF.

The chain combines TRBV12-2 with TRBJ1-4; the table's D call TRBD1 went unverified against the DNA. TRBV12-2 is a known pseudogene. The CDR3 is 18 residues long. The CDR3 loop is CASRLDLRQGARWEKLFF. The CDR3 DNA follows: TGTGCAAGTCGCTTAGATTTGCGGCAGGGGGCGCGTTGGGAAAAACTGTTTTTT.

The chain carries TRBV7-9 and TRBJ2-7; D may be TRBD1 (6 bases). This CDR3 spans 14 amino acids. Germline V gene data show CDR1 as SEHNR and CDR2 as FQNEAQ (reference sequence). Trimming removed 4 bases from V and 3 bases from J, with 13 bases in between. CDR3 protein: CASSSGQNHYEQYF. The CDR3 DNA reads as TGTGCCAGCAGCTCGGGACAAAACCACTACGAGCAGTACTTC.

The V and J genes are TRBV18 and TRBJ2-5; 11 nucleotides line up with TRBD2. The CDR3 is 16 amino acids. With 6 bases clipped from V and 4 bases from J, the junction kept 10 bases outside the gene matches. Germline CDR1 reads KGHSH; CDR2 reads LQKENI. CDR3 region: CASSPTSGGTSETQYF. Here the CDR3 DNA reads TGTGCCAGCTCCCCCACTAGCGGGGGAACCTCAGAGACCCAGTACTTC.

The sample holds one count of this clone. This chain connects TRBV6-2 or TRBV6-3 to TRBJ2-2; TRBD2 matches at 9 bases. The CDR3 loop spans 17 amino acids. V was clipped by 2 bases and J by 0 bases; unmatched bases: 4. Germline CDR1 reads MNHEY; CDR2 reads SVGEGT. In DNA form, the CDR3 reads TGTGCCAGCAGTTACCGTGCGGGAGGGGCGAACACCGGGGAGCTGTTTTTT. This codes for CASSYRAGGANTGELFF.

A few counts support this clone. The V and J genes are TRBV10-3 and TRBJ1-2; 9 positions agree with TRBD1. V lost 5 bases to trimming and J lost 7 bases; unmatched junction nucleotides: 8. Germline V lookup: CDR1 ENHRY, CDR2 SYGVKD. This CDR3 spans 14 amino acids. This chain's CDR3 is CAISRTGEEGGYTF. The DNA for the CDR3 is TGTGCCATCAGTCGGACAGGGGAAGAAGGTGGCTACACCTTC.

This clone occurred once. The gene calls are TRBV5-1 and TRBJ2-7, with 11 nucleotides matching TRBD2. The CDR3 totals 16 residues. Trimming took 5 bases from V and 2 from J; bases not matched to a gene: 9. The germline V gene has CDR1 SGHRS and CDR2 YFSETQ. Written as DNA, the CDR3 is TGCGCCAGCAGTCGAACTAGCGGGAGTTTAACCTACGAGCAGTACTTC. Amino acids: CASSRTSGSLTYEQYF. Looking up the rest from reference TRBV5-1 and TRBJ2-7 gives the full variable domain: KAGVTQTPRYLIKTRGQQVTLSCSPISGHRSVSWYQQTPGQGLQFLFEYFSETQRNKGNFPGRFSGRQFSNSRSEMNVSTLELGDSALYLCASSRTSGSLTYEQYFGPGTRLTVT.

The genes are TRBV2 and TRBJ1-1, with a possible D match to TRBD1 (5 bases). The CDR3 contains 14 residues. The V gene lost 6 bases and the J gene lost 0 bases, with 11 bases spanning the gap. Germline CDR1 is SNHLY and CDR2 is FYNNEI. CDR3 coding DNA: TGTGCCAGCAGACAGGACACGGTGAACACTGAAGCTTTCTTT. Translation gives CASRQDTVNTEAFF. The full variable domain, with the rest looked up from reference TRBV2 and TRBJ1-1, is EPEVTQTPSHQVTQMGQEVILRCVPISNHLYFYWYRQILGQKVEFLVSFYNNEISEKSEIFDDQFSVERPDGSNFTLKIRSTKLEDSAMYFCASRQDTVNTEAFFGQGTRLTVV.

J is TRBJ2-3 and V is TRBV24-1; perhaps TRBD2 as D (6 bases). The V gene's germline CDR1 is KGHDR and CDR2 SFDVKD. The CDR3 sequence is 14 residues long. Trimming cost V 4 bases and J 8 bases, with 15 bases left between them. The CDR3 loop reads CATSDASVGGTQYF. The CDR3 nucleotides are TGTGCCACCAGTGACGCTAGCGTTGGAGGTACGCAGTATTTT.

This sequence joins TRBV19 and TRBJ2-5; perhaps TRBD2 as D (7 bases). The germline gives CDR1 LNHDA, CDR2 SQIVND (reference sequence). V dropped 8 bases and J dropped 2 bases, with 18 bases sitting between them. CDR3 length: 15 amino acids. The CDR3 DNA sequence: TGTGCCAGTGAGGGGGGGCAGAAGGGTCAAGAGACCCAGTACTTC. It codes for CASEGGQKGQETQYF.

This clone was seen more than once but under ten times. The chain uses TRBV15 and TRBJ2-2, with 7 bases identical to TRBD1. Germline assignment: CDR1 LNHNV and CDR2 YYDKDF (reference sequence). V lost 0 bases to trimming and J lost 0 bases; unmatched junction nucleotides: 4. CDR3 length equals 17 residues. CDR3 nucleotides: TGTGCCACCAGCAGAGAAGGCGGACAGGCGAACACCGGGGAGCTGTTTTTT. As protein: CATSREGGQANTGELFF.

The table lists this clone with a few counts. The J gene is TRBJ2-7, the V gene TRBV21-1; TRBD2, the D gene given by the table, was not confirmed from the DNA. TRBV21-1 is a documented pseudogene. The length of the CDR3 is 16 residues. CDR3 DNA: TGTGCCAGCAGCAAAATCCCCACCGGGGTGAACTACGAGCAGTACTTC. It specifies CASSKIPTGVNYEQYF.

The gene calls are TRBV28 and TRBJ1-2; TRBD1 is a possible D gene (6 bases). Germline V CDR1 and CDR2: MDHEN, SYDVKM. V was cut by 5 bases and J by 5 bases, with 15 bases left in between. The CDR3 sequence is 14 residues long. The CDR3 sequence is CASSPKQGGYGYTF. As DNA, the CDR3 is TGTGCCAGCAGTCCCAAACAGGGAGGGTATGGCTACACCTTC.

The V gene is TRBV28, the J gene TRBJ2-7; D is perhaps TRBD1 (6 bases). The CDR3 is 14 amino acids. Trimming took off 6 bases at V and 3 bases at J, with 15 bases between the two ends. Germline-derived CDR1 and CDR2 are MDHEN and SYDVKM. CDR3 sequence reads: CASSLQGKGYEQYF. Written as DNA, the CDR3 is TGTGCCAGCAGCCTACAGGGTAAGGGCTACGAGCAGTACTTC.

V usage is TRBV7-2 and J usage is TRBJ2-3, with a possible D match to TRBD2 (6 bases). Trimming pared 2 bases from V and 6 bases from J, leaving 15 bases between. Germline CDR1 and CDR2: SGHTA and FQGNSA. The CDR3 extends over 15 amino acids. CDR3 region: CASSLPGVRADTQYF. CDR3 DNA: TGTGCCAGCAGCTTACCGGGAGTTAGGGCGGATACGCAGTATTTT.

This chain links TRBV9 with TRBJ2-1; 7 positions agree with TRBD1. This CDR3 has 13 residues. Per germline, CDR1 SGDLS and CDR2 YYNGEE. The J segment lost 9 bases and the V segment lost 4 bases, leaving 7 bases of the junction unmatched. The CDR3 DNA follows: TGTGCCAGCAGCCCCCGACAGGGCGGTGAGCAGTTCTTC. It is translated as CASSPRQGGEQFF.

The rearrangement links TRBV6-1 to TRBJ1-1, with 7 bases lining up with TRBD1. CDR1 and CDR2 (germline): MNHNS, SASEGT. There are 15 residues in the CDR3. The V and J ends lost 3 bases and 0 bases, in that order; junction bases with no gene match: 4. This CDR3 is CASSDATGMNTEAFF. In DNA form, the CDR3 reads TGTGCCAGCAGTGACGCGACAGGGATGAACACTGAAGCTTTCTTT.

The V gene is TRBV6-5, the J gene TRBJ1-4; D is unresolved. Germline CDR1 MNHEY, CDR2 SVGAGI. Trimming stripped 8 bases from V and 0 bases from J, with 10 bases between. The CDR3 loop spans 14 amino acids. The CDR3 loop reads CASGLGATNEKLFF. The CDR3 coding sequence is TGTGCCAGCGGTTTGGGAGCAACTAATGAAAAACTGTTTTTT.

This clone was recorded a few times. Other nucleotide sequences in the sample specify the same CDR3. The chain has TRBV5-1 and TRBJ2-7; maybe TRBD2 (6 bases). Trimming stripped 4 bases from V and 0 bases from J, with 11 bases between. Germline V gives CDR1 SGHRS, CDR2 YFSETQ. The CDR3 loop spans 14 amino acids. For the CDR3, the DNA is TGCGCCAGCAGCCTCGCCGGGAGCTCCTACGAGCAGTACTTC. The encoded protein is CASSLAGSSYEQYF.

This chain joins TRBV24-1 and TRBJ2-5; D might be TRBD2 (6 bases). The CDR3 length is 16 residues. CDR1 and CDR2 from the germline V gene are KGHDR and SFDVKD. The ends were cut back, 3 bases at V and 0 bases at J, with 13 bases in the middle. Written as DNA, the CDR3 is TGTGCCACCAGTGATAGTCGGGAGTCCCACCAAGAGACCCAGTACTTC. Residues: CATSDSRESHQETQYF.

This clone was seen a single time. The chain joins TRBV24-1 to TRBJ2-2, with 12 nucleotides matching TRBD1. Trimming cost V 4 bases and J 4 bases; bases outside gene matches: 6. The CDR3 has 17 residues. Germline loops: CDR1 KGHDR, CDR2 SFDVKD. DNA for the CDR3: TGTGCCACCAGTGACTCCGGGACAGGGGGCTTCACCGGGGAGCTGTTTTTT. Translation: CATSDSGTGGFTGELFF.

This chain joins TRBV5-1 and TRBJ2-3; 7 positions match TRBD2. This CDR3 comprises 17 residues. Germline loops: CDR1 SGHRS, CDR2 YFSETQ. J gave up 2 bases and V 4 bases, and 13 bases lay outside the gene matches. In DNA, the CDR3 is TGCGCCAGCAGCACCCGACCCGGGACTACCCCCACAGATACGCAGTATTTT. Translated: CASSTRPGTTPTDTQYF.

The chain combines TRBV28 with TRBJ2-1; TRBD1 matches at 12 bases. The CDR3 extends over 16 amino acids. The germline CDR1 and CDR2 sequences are MDHEN and SYDVKM. Losses at the gene ends were 3 bases for V and 9 bases for J; bases not matched to a gene: 9. The CDR3 here is CASSFGSGTGGVEQFF. CDR3 nucleotides: TGTGCCAGCAGTTTTGGGTCGGGGACAGGGGGCGTTGAGCAGTTCTTC.

Here the CDR3 reads CASRDPGQFYGYTF. CDR3 sequence (DNA): TGTGCCAGCAGAGATCCGGGACAATTCTATGGCTACACCTTC. The chain combines TRBV7-9 with TRBJ1-2, with D perhaps matching TRBD1 (6 bases). Trimming cost V 6 bases and J 4 bases, with 15 bases left between them. Germline-derived CDR1 and CDR2 are SEHNR and FQNEAQ (reference sequence). The CDR3 contains 14 residues.